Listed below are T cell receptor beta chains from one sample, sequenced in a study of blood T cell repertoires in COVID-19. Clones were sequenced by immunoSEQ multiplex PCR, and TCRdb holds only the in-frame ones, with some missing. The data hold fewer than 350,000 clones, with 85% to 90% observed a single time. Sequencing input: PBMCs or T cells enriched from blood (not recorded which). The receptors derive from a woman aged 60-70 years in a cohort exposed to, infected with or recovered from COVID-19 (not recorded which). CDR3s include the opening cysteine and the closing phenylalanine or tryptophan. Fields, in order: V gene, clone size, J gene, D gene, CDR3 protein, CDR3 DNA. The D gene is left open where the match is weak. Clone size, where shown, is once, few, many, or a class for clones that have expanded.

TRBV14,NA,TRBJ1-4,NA,CASSQARGGKLFF,TGTGCCAGCAGCCAAGCTCGGGGAGGGAAACTGTTTTTT
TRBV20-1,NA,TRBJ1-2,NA,CSARVGYGYTF,TGCAGTGCTAGAGTCGGCTATGGCTACACCTTC
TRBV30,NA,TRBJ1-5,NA,CAWRIQGGPQHF,TGTGCCTGGAGGATACAGGGTGGGCCCCAGCATTTT
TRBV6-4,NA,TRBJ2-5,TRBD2,CASSDRAGEEETQYF,TGTGCCAGCAGTGACCGCGCGGGAGAGGAAGAGACCCAGTACTTC
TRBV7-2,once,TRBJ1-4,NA,CASSLLLTGDLFF,TGTGCCAGCAGCTTACTCCTCACAGGAGATCTGTTTTTT
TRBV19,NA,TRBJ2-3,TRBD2,CASSIGLAADTQYF,TGTGCCAGTAGTATAGGACTAGCAGCAGATACGCAGTATTTT
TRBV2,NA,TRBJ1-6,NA,CASDRQNSPLHF,TGTGCCAGTGACAGGCAGAATTCACCCCTCCACTTT
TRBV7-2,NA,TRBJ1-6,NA,CASSLGQGLSSPLHF,TGTGCCAGCAGCTTAGGGCAGGGGTTGAGTTCACCCCTCCACTTT
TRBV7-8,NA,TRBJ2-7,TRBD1,CASSSRQGTYHEQYF,TGTGCCAGCAGCTCAAGACAGGGGACGTACCACGAGCAGTACTTC
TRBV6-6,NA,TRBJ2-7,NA,CASSYKRASNEQYF,TGTGCCAGCAGTTATAAGAGGGCCTCCAACGAGCAGTACTTC
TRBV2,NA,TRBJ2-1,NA,CASNDRYNEQFF,TGTGCCAGCAACGACAGGTACAATGAGCAGTTCTTC
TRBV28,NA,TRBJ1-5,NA,CASSRRGNQPQHF,TGTGCCAGCAGCAGACGGGGGAATCAGCCCCAGCATTTT
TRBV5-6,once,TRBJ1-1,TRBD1,CASRTRGRTPKAFF,TGTGCCAGCAGGACCAGGGGGCGTACCCCTAAAGCTTTCTTT
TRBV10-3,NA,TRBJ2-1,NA,CAAGLEKTAQFF,TGTGCCGCCGGACTGGAAAAGACTGCGCAGTTCTTC
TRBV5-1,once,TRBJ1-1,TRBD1,CASSPGDRDLNTEAFF,TGCGCCAGCAGCCCGGGGGACAGGGATTTGAACACTGAAGCTTTCTTT
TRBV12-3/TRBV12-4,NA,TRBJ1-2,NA,CASSLRGPRGYTF,TGTGCCAGCAGTTTACGGGGTCCTCGGGGCTACACCTTC
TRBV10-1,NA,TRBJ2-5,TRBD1,CASSGDRLQETQYF,TGCGCCAGCAGTGGGGACAGGCTCCAAGAGACCCAGTACTTC
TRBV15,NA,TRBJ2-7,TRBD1,CATSSGPGQGTGEQYF,TGTGCCACCAGCAGTGGCCCGGGACAGGGGACGGGAGAGCAGTACTTC
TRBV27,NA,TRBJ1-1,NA,CASSLSGPIMNTEAFF,TGTGCCAGCAGTTTATCTGGGCCAATCATGAACACTGAAGCTTTCTTT
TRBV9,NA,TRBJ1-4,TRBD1,CASSIGDRTNEKLFF,TGTGCCAGCAGCATAGGGGACAGAACTAATGAAAAACTGTTTTTT
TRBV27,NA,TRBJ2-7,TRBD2,CASSLTAPSGYYEQYF,TGTGCCAGCAGTTTAACGGCGCCTAGCGGTTACTACGAGCAGTACTTC
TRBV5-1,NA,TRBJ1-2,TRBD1,CASSLRLQGATRGYTF,TGCGCCAGCAGCTTAAGATTACAGGGGGCGACGAGGGGCTACACCTTC
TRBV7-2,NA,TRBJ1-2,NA,CASSQEQAGIYGYTF,TGTGCCAGCAGCCAAGAACAGGCTGGCATCTATGGCTACACCTTC
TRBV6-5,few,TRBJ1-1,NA,CASKFWGGMNTEAFF,TGTGCCAGCAAGTTTTGGGGGGGCATGAACACTGAAGCTTTCTTT
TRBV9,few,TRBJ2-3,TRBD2,CASSVWLAGATDTQYF,TGTGCCAGCAGCGTCTGGCTAGCGGGAGCCACAGATACGCAGTATTTT
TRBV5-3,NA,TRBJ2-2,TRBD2,CARSPPRLAGGPVAGELFF,TGTGCCAGAAGCCCGCCGAGACTAGCGGGAGGGCCGGTGGCCGGGGAGCTGTTTTTT
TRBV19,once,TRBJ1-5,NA,CASSALRQGLVRGNQPQHF,TGTGCCAGTAGTGCCCTTAGGCAGGGGCTGGTAAGAGGGAATCAGCCCCAGCATTTT
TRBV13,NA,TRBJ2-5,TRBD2,CASSSWTSGRRETQYF,TGTGCCAGCAGCTCCTGGACTAGCGGGAGACGGGAGACCCAGTACTTC
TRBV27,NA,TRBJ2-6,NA,CASSLKVGGGANVLTF,TGTGCCAGCAGTTTAAAGGTCGGGGGTGGGGCCAACGTCCTGACTTTC
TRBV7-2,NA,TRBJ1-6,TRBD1,CASSPRSGQGGSPLHF,TGTGCCAGCAGCCCTCGATCGGGACAGGGAGGCTCACCCCTCCACTTT
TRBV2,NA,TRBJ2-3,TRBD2,CASSEDTGGRTDTQYF,TGTGCCAGCAGTGAAGACACGGGAGGGCGCACAGATACGCAGTATTTT
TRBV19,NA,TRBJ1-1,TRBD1,CASTASDREETEAFF,TGTGCCAGTACAGCGTCCGACAGGGAGGAGACTGAAGCTTTCTTT
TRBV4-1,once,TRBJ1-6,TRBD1,CASSQETGGMNSPLHF,TGCGCCAGCAGCCAAGAAACAGGGGGTATGAATTCACCCCTCCACTTT
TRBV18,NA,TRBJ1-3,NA,CASSPEAGSGNTIYF,TGTGCCAGCTCACCTGAAGCAGGGTCTGGAAACACCATATATTTT
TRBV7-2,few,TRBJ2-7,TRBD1,CASTNWGTGQYEQYF,TGTGCCAGCACCAATTGGGGGACAGGGCAGTACGAGCAGTACTTC
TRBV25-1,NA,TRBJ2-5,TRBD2,CASSELGSGRATGETQYF,TGTGCCAGCAGTGAATTAGGGAGCGGGAGGGCCACTGGAGAGACCCAGTACTTC
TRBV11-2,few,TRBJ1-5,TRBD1,CASSWDRGNQPQHF,TGTGCCAGCAGTTGGGACAGGGGGAATCAGCCCCAGCATTTT
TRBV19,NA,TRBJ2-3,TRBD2,CASRLAGTDTQYF,TGTGCCAGTAGGCTAGCGGGGACAGATACGCAGTATTTT
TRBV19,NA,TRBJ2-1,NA,CASSASGTLLSSYNEQFF,TGTGCCAGTAGTGCTTCCGGGACTCTCTTAAGCTCCTACAATGAGCAGTTCTTC
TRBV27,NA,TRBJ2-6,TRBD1,CASSRDRGANVLTF,TGTGCCAGCAGTCGGGACAGGGGGGCCAACGTCCTGACTTTC
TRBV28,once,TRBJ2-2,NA,CASSGQTNTGELFF,TGTGCCAGCAGCGGACAGACGAACACCGGGGAGCTGTTTTTT
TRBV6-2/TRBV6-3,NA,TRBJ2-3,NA,CASSSTDTQYF,TGTGCCAGCAGTTCGACAGATACGCAGTATTTT
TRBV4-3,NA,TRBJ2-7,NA,CASSQEGGRGRACEQYF,TGCGCCAGCAGCCAAGAGGGGGGCCGGGGGAGGGCCTGCGAGCAGTACTTC
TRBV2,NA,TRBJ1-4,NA,CASRATATNEKLFF,TGTGCCAGCAGGGCGACAGCAACTAATGAAAAACTGTTTTTT
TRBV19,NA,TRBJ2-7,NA,CASRYKVGGSYEQYF,TGTGCCAGTAGATATAAGGTAGGGGGCTCCTACGAGCAGTACTTC
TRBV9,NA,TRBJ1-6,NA,CASSVGPLNSPLHF,TGTGCCAGCAGCGTAGGGCCGTTAAATTCACCCCTCCACTTT
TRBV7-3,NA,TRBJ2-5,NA,CASSSGETQYF,TGTGCCAGCAGTTCGGGGGAGACCCAGTACTTC
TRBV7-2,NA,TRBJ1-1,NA,CASSLTQVTEAFF,TGTGCCAGCAGCTTAACTCAAGTCACTGAAGCTTTCTTT
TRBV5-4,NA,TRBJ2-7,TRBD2,CASSSAPSGMYEQYF,TGTGCCAGCAGTTCAGCGCCTAGCGGGATGTACGAGCAGTACTTC
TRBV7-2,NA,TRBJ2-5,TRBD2,CASSLVTSGAGRETQYF,TGTGCCAGCAGCTTAGTTACTAGCGGGGCGGGCAGGGAGACCCAGTACTTC